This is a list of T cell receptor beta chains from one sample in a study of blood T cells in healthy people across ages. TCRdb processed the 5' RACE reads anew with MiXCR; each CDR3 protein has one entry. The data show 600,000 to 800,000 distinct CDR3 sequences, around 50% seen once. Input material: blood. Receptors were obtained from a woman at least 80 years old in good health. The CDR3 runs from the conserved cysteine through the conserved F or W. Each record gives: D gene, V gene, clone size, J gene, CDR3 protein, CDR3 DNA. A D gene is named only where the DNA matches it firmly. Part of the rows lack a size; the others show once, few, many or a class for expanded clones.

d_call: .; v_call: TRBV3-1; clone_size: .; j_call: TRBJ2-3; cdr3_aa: CASSQVHGDTQYF; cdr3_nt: TGTGCCAGCAGCCAAGTTCATGGTGATACGCAGTATTTT
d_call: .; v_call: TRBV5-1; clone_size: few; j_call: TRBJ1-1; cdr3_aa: CASSLAVAYTEAFF; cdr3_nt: TGCGCCAGCAGCTTGGCCGTGGCCTACACTGAAGCTTTCTTT
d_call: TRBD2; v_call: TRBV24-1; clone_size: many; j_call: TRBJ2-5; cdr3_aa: CATSGRGDQETQYF; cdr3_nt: TGTGCCACCAGTGGCCGGGGGGATCAAGAGACCCAGTACTTC
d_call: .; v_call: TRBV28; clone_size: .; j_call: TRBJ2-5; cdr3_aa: CASSPLDRETQYF; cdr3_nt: TGTGCCAGCAGTCCCTTGGACCGAGAGACCCAGTACTTC
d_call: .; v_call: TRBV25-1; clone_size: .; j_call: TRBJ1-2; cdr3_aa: CASSEAAAGGERGYTF; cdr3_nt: TGTGCCAGCAGTGAGGCGGCCGCGGGGGGGGAACGGGGCTACACCTTC
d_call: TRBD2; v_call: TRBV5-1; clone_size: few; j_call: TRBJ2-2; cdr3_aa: CASRYAGGRNTGELFF; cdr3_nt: TGCGCCAGCAGATATGCGGGGGGAAGAAACACCGGGGAGCTGTTTTTT
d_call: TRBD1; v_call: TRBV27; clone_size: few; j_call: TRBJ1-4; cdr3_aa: CASSFGGGRNEKLFF; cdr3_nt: TGTGCCAGCAGTTTTGGAGGGGGCAGGAATGAAAAACTGTTTTTT
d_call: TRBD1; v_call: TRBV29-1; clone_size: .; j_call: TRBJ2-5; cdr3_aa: CSVEDRLRETQYF; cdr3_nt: TGCAGCGTTGAGGACAGGTTGAGGGAGACCCAGTACTTC
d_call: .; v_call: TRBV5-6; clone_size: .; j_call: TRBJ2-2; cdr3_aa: CASSPNYGEGELFF; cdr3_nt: TGTGCCAGCAGCCCGAACTACGGGGAAGGGGAGCTGTTTTTT
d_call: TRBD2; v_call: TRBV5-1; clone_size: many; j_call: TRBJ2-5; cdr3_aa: CASSSRTSTQETQYF; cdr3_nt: TGCGCCAGCAGCTCACGGACTAGCACGCAAGAGACCCAGTACTTC
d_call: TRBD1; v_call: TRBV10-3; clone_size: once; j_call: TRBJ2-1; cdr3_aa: CAISDLMSGQGHNEQFF; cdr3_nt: TGTGCCATCAGTGACCTGATGTCGGGACAGGGACACAATGAGCAGTTCTTC
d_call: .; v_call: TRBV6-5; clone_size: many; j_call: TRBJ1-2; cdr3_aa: CASKFRVGGYTF; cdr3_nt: TGTGCCAGCAAGTTCAGGGTCGGTGGCTACACCTTC
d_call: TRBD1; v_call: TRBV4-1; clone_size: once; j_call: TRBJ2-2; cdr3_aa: CASSQDFRDRGIVRAGEPFF; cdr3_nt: TGCGCCAGCAGCCAAGATTTCCGGGACAGGGGGATTGTAAGGGCCGGGGAGCCGTTTTTT
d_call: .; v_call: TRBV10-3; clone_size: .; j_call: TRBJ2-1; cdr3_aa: CAISESGGQQFF; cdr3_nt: TGTGCCATCAGTGAGAGCGGCGGGCAGCAGTTCTTC
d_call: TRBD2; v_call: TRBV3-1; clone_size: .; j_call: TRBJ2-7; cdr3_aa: CASSQGGRWRGGVEQYF; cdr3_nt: TGTGCCAGCAGCCAAGGCGGCCGTTGGCGGGGGGGCGTTGAGCAGTACTTC
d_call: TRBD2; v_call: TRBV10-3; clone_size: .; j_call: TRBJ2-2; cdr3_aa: CAVYSGGLNTGELFF; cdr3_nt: TGTGCCGTCTATAGCGGGGGGCTGAACACCGGGGAGCTGTTTTTT
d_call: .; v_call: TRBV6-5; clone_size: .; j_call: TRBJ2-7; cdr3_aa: CASSYSQGLYEQYF; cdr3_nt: TGTGCCAGCAGTTACAGTCAAGGACTTTACGAGCAGTACTTC
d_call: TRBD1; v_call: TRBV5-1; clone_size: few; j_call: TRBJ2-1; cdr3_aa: CASSLVGQGSHNEQFF; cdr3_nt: TGCGCCAGCAGCTTGGTTGGACAGGGGTCCCACAATGAGCAGTTCTTC
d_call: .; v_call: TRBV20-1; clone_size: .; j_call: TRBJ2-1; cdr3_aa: CSARDFAGQSYNEQFF; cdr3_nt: TGCAGTGCTAGAGATTTCGCGGGACAAAGCTACAATGAGCAGTTCTTC
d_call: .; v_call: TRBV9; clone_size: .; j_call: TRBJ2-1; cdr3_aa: CASSISWNNEQFF; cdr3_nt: TGTGCCAGCAGTATTAGCTGGAACAATGAGCAGTTCTTC
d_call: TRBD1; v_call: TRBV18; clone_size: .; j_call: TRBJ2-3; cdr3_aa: CASSPLFASGGADTQYF; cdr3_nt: TGTGCCAGCTCACCACTGTTCGCGTCAGGGGGCGCAGATACGCAGTATTTT
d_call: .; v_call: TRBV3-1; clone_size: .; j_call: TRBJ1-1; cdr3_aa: CASSPEGTEAFF; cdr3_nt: TGTGCCAGCAGCCCGGAAGGGACTGAAGCTTTCTTT
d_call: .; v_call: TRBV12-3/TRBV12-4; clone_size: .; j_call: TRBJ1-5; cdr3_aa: CASSFWGRGNQPQHF; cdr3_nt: TGTGCCAGCAGTTTTTGGGGGAGGGGCAATCAGCCCCAGCATTTT
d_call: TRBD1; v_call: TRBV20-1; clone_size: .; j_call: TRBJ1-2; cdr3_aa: CSARRQGNYGYTF; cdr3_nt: TGCAGTGCTAGGCGACAGGGGAACTATGGCTACACCTTC
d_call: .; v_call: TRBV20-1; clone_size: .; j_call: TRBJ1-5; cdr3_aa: CSAREPWMQPQHF; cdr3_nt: TGCAGTGCTAGAGAGCCCTGGATGCAGCCCCAGCATTTT
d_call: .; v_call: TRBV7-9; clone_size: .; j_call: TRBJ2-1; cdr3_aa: CASSSWTGNNEQFF; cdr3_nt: TGTGCCAGCAGCTCGTGGACGGGGAACAATGAGCAGTTCTTC
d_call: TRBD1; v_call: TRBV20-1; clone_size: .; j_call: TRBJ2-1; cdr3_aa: CSARPPRQGFRNEQFF; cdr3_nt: TGCAGTGCTAGACCTCCCCGACAGGGGTTCCGCAATGAGCAGTTCTTC
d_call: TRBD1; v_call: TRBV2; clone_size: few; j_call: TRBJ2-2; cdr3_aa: CASKGTAPTGELFF; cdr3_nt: TGTGCCAGCAAGGGGACAGCCCCCACCGGGGAGCTGTTTTTT
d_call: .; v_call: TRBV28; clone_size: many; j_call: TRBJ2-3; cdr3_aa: CASSSLNTDTQYF; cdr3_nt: TGTGCCAGCAGTTCACTCAACACAGATACGCAGTATTTT
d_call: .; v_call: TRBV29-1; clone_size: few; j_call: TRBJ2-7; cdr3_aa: CSGGSSYEQYF; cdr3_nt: TGCAGCGGTGGTAGCTCCTACGAGCAGTACTTC
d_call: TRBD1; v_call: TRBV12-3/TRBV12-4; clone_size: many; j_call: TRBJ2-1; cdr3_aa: CASSSRDRVYNEQFF; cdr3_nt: TGTGCCAGCAGTTCCCGGGACAGGGTCTACAATGAGCAGTTCTTC
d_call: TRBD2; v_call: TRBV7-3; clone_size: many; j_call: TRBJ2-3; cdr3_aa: CASSLMSGGLTDTQYF; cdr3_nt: TGTGCCAGCAGCTTGATGAGCGGGGGGCTCACAGATACGCAGTATTTT
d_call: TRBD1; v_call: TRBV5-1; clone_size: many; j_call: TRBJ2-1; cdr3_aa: CASSLAGTGVYNEQFF; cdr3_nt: TGCGCCAGCAGCTTGGCCGGGACAGGGGTCTACAATGAGCAGTTCTTC
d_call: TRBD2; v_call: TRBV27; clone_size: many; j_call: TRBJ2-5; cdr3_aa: CASSYLTSGRRQETQYF; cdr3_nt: TGTGCCAGCAGTTACCTGACTAGCGGGAGGAGGCAAGAGACCCAGTACTTC
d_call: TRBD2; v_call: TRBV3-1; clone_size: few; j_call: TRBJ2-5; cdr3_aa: CASSQDPAGGKETQYF; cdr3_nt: TGTGCCAGCAGCCAAGATCCAGCGGGGGGGAAAGAGACCCAGTACTTC
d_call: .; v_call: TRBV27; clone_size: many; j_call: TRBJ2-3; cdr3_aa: CASLELGASTDTQYF; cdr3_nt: TGTGCCAGCCTAGAGTTAGGAGCTAGCACAGATACGCAGTATTTT
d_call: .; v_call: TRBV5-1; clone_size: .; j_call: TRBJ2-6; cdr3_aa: CASSLVPASGANVLTF; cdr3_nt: TGCGCCAGCAGCTTGGTACCAGCCTCTGGGGCCAACGTCCTGACTTTC
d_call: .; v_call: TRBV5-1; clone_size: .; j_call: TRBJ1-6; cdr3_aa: CASSKGLPGVDSPLHF; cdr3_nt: TGCGCCAGCAGCAAGGGACTTCCCGGGGTGGATTCACCCCTCCACTTT
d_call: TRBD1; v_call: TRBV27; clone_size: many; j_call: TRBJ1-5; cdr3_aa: CASSPWDRGNQPQHF; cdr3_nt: TGTGCCAGCAGTCCCTGGGACAGAGGCAATCAGCCCCAGCATTTT
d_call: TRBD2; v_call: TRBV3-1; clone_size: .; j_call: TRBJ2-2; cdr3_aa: CTSSQGSSGRSGELFF; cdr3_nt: TGTACCAGCAGCCAAGGTAGTAGCGGGCGAAGCGGGGAGCTGTTTTTT
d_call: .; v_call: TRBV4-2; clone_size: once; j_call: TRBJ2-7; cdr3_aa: CASSQSVAPYEQYF; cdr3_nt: TGTGCCAGCAGCCAGAGCGTCGCGCCCTACGAGCAGTACTTC
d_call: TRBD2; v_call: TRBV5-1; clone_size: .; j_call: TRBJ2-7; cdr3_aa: CASSLTGTSGTSYERYF; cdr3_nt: TGCGCCAGCAGCTTGACCGGGACTAGCGGGACTTCCTACGAGCGGTACTTC
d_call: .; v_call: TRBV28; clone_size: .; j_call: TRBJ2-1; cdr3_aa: CANSFPGWDPRNNEQFF; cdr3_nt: TGTGCCAACAGTTTTCCGGGTTGGGACCCGCGAAACAATGAGCAGTTCTTC
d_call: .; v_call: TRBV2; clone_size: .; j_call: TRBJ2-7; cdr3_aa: CASVGNEQYF; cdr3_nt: TGTGCCAGCGTGGGCAACGAGCAGTACTTC
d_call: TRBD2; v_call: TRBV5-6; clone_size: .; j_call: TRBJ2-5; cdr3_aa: CASSPLGAGAGETQYF; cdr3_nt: TGTGCCAGCAGCCCCCTTGGAGCGGGGGCTGGTGAGACCCAGTACTTC
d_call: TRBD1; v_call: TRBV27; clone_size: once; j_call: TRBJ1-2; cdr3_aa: CASRARDRVRQTYGYTF; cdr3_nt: TGTGCCAGCAGGGCCCGGGACAGGGTGAGGCAAACATATGGCTACACCTTC